This passage covers 8 T cell receptor beta chains from one sample sequenced in a study of cytomegalovirus exposure and HLA in healthy donors. PCR used 60 Vbeta primers and 13 Jbeta primers. Repertoires were generated with immunoSEQ multiplex PCR, while TCRdb's copy carries only in-frame clones and drops some. This repertoire shows 120,000 to 150,000 clones, about three quarters found once; its top ten account for around 1.4%. The material sequenced was PBMCs. Receptors originate from a woman in her thirties or forties in good health and CMV-seronegative.

CDR3 in amino acids: CASGVGGNTEAFF. The CDR3 DNA is TGCGCCAGCGGAGTCGGGGGGAACACTGAAGCTTTCTTT. The gene calls are TRBV5-1 and TRBJ1-1; D perhaps matches TRBD1 (5 bases). The CDR3 contains 13 residues. Trimming cost V 7 bases and J 1 base, with 11 bases left between them. Germline V gene lookup returns CDR1 SGHRS and CDR2 YFSETQ.

The chain joins TRBV10-3 to TRBJ2-1; tentative D call: TRBD1 (5 bases). The length of the CDR3 is 16 residues. Per the germline V gene, CDR1 is ENHRY and CDR2 is SYGVKD. Trimming stripped 3 bases from V and 5 bases from J, with 17 bases between. In DNA, the CDR3 is TGTGCCATCAGTGATATTGGGCAGGGTAACAACAATGAGCAGTTCTTC. Its protein is CAISDIGQGNNNEQFF.

This clone was observed once. The rearrangement uses TRBV7-8 and TRBJ2-7; 10 nucleotides agree with TRBD2. V was clipped by 3 bases and J by 0 bases; unmatched bases: 2. Germline V gene sequence: CDR1 SGHVS, CDR2 FQNEAQ. CDR3 length: 15 amino acids. The CDR3 sequence: CASSFSGGSSYEQYF. The CDR3 coding sequence is TGTGCCAGCAGCTTTAGCGGGGGGTCCTCCTACGAGCAGTACTTC.

V and J are TRBV28 and TRBJ1-5; 11 bases are shared with TRBD1. The germline gives CDR1 MDHEN, CDR2 SYDVKM. The CDR3 length is 15 residues. V shed 8 bases and J 5 bases; nucleotides not matched to a gene: 8. The CDR3 coding sequence is TGTGCCAGCCATAGCCGGGACAGGGGGTATCAGCCCCAGCATTTT. It specifies CASHSRDRGYQPQHF.

V usage is TRBV2 and J usage is TRBJ2-2; D gene uncertain. Germline CDR1 reads SNHLY; CDR2 reads FYNNEI. This CDR3 has 16 amino acids. Between the trimmed V and J ends, which lost 0 bases and 5 bases, there was a span of 13 bases. CDR3 nucleotide sequence: TGTGCCAGCAGTGAAGCCCGACTTACCCATACCGGGGAGCTGTTTTTT. Translating gives CASSEARLTHTGELFF.

J is TRBJ2-3 and V is TRBV19; 12 bases are shared with TRBD2. CDR3 length equals 16 residues. J lost 2 bases, V lost 4 bases, and 4 bases had no gene match. Per germline, CDR1 LNHDA and CDR2 SQIVND (reference sequence). The DNA of the CDR3 is TGTGCCAGTAGTAGAACTAGCGGGGGGTACACAGATACGCAGTATTTT. It encodes CASSRTSGGYTDTQYF.

This clone appeared once. The chain carries TRBV27 and TRBJ1-2; 8 bases map to TRBD1. Germline V lookup: CDR1 MNHEY, CDR2 SMNVEV (reference sequence). Trimming at V came to 5 bases and at J to 8 bases, leaving 7 bases not matched to a gene. The CDR3 has 13 amino acids. CDR3 loop: CASSPMGQEGYTF. The CDR3 DNA sequence: TGTGCCAGCAGTCCCATGGGACAGGAAGGCTACACCTTC.

This chain connects TRBV2 to TRBJ2-1; 12 bases are shared with TRBD2. The germline V gene encodes CDR1 SNHLY and CDR2 FYNNEI. V was pared by 5 bases and J by 6 bases, with 2 bases of the junction left unmatched. CDR3 length equals 14 residues. The chain's CDR3 is CASSLAGGVNEQFF. DNA for the CDR3: TGTGCCAGCAGTCTAGCGGGGGGGGTCAATGAGCAGTTCTTC.